One sample yielded the 10 T cell receptor beta chains listed below, sequenced in a study of response to subunit inactivated influenza vaccine. A single record per CDR3 protein comes from TCRdb applying MiXCR to the RT-PCR reads. The sample has approximately 530,000 distinct CDR3 sequences, around 13% seen once. Here the sequenced sample was PBMCs from blood, taken 45 days after vaccination. These receptors originate from a man aged 45-65 years who received an inactivated influenza vaccine.

There are many counts of this clonotype. The chain recombines TRBV20-1 with TRBJ1-1; D possibly corresponds to TRBD1 (6 bases). This CDR3 has 14 residues. V was clipped by 0 bases and J by 6 bases, with 14 bases between them. From germline, CDR1 is DFQATT and CDR2 SNEGSKA (reference sequence). CDR3 region: CSARDGGAEAEAFF. The CDR3 nucleotides read TGCAGTGCTAGAGATGGGGGGGCTGAAGCTGAAGCTTTCTTT.

J is TRBJ2-7 and V is TRBV9; 7 bases fit TRBD2. The J segment lost 7 bases and the V segment lost 3 bases, leaving 7 bases of the junction unmatched. Germline V CDR1 and CDR2: SGDLS, YYNGEE. The CDR3 is made up of 13 amino acids. CDR3 region: CASSGGLVGEQYF. The CDR3 DNA sequence: TGTGCCAGCAGCGGAGGACTAGTGGGGGAGCAGTACTTC.

This clonotype showed up just a few times. V usage is TRBV19 and J usage is TRBJ2-1, with 8 bases that match TRBD2. Germline-derived CDR1 and CDR2 are LNHDA and SQIVND (reference sequence). The CDR3 loop spans 16 amino acids. V lost 5 bases to trimming and J lost 7 bases; unmatched junction nucleotides: 13. The CDR3 is CASSPGGRSLLNEQFF. In nucleotides, the CDR3 is TGTGCCAGTAGTCCGGGAGGGCGGTCTCTGTTGAATGAGCAGTTCTTC.

V is TRBV15 and J is TRBJ2-7; no clear D. The CDR3 is 17 residues long. V gave up 1 base and J gave up 3 bases, with 19 bases separating them. Germline CDR1 LNHNV, CDR2 YYDKDF (reference sequence). Here the CDR3 DNA reads TGTGCCACCAGCAGAGCGACCCGTGGTCCGTCGGACTACGAGCAGTACTTC. Translation gives CATSRATRGPSDYEQYF. The full variable domain, in which reference TRBV15 and TRBJ2-7 provide the parts outside the CDR3, is DAMVIQNPRYQVTQFGKPVTLSCSQTLNHNVMYWYQQKSSQAPKLLFHYYDKDFNNEADTPDNFQSRRPNTSFCFLDIRSPGLGDTAMYLCATSRATRGPSDYEQYFGPGTRLTVT.

This clonotype was seen at least ten times. The V and J genes are TRBV6-2 or TRBV6-3 and TRBJ2-1; TRBD2 is a possible D gene (7 bases). With 6 bases removed from V and 4 bases from J, the gap between germline ends came to 25 bases. This CDR3 has 18 amino acids. Germline V gene data show CDR1 as MNHEY and CDR2 as SVGEGT. The DNA of the CDR3 is TGTGCCAGCAGGAGGCCGGGCGGGGGCCAGACTATTTACAATGAGCAGTTCTTC. Translation gives CASRRPGGGQTIYNEQFF.

In its sample, this clonotype was seen many times. This sequence joins TRBV12-3 or TRBV12-4 and TRBJ2-3; D gene unclear. The CDR3 consists of 12 residues. Trimming pared 3 bases from V and 11 bases from J, leaving 12 bases between. CDR3 DNA: TGTGCCAGCAGTTTCCCCGCCGGTAGGCAGTATTTT. Translating it yields CASSFPAGRQYF.

There are a few counts of this clonotype. The chain links TRBV5-1 to TRBJ2-7; TRBD1 agrees at 8 bases. This CDR3 contains 14 residues. V lost 5 bases to trimming and J lost 2 bases; unmatched junction nucleotides: 6. Germline V gene data show CDR1 as SGHRS and CDR2 as YFSETQ. The CDR3 region is CASSDRDRTYEQYF. In DNA form, the CDR3 reads TGCGCCAGCAGTGACCGGGACAGGACCTACGAGCAGTACTTC.

This clonotype was recorded at least ten times. The chain combines TRBV5-1 with TRBJ2-3; the match to TRBD2 covers 8 bases. Per germline, CDR1 SGHRS and CDR2 YFSETQ. The CDR3 is 14 amino acids. V trimming: 6 bases; J trimming: 6 bases; junction bases outside the gene matches: 9. The CDR3 here is CASTTGTSADTQYF. In DNA, the CDR3 is TGCGCCAGCACTACCGGGACTAGTGCTGATACGCAGTATTTT.

This clonotype has a count of ten or more. This chain uses TRBV15 with TRBJ2-3, with D hard to call. CDR1 is LNHNV and CDR2 is YYDKDF in the germline V gene (reference sequence). The CDR3 totals 16 residues. V was trimmed by 3 bases and J by 3 bases, leaving 16 bases between them. The CDR3 region is CATSRSRETITDTQYF. The CDR3 nucleotides read TGTGCCACCAGCAGGAGCCGAGAGACGATTACAGATACGCAGTATTTT. The full variable domain, in which reference TRBV15 and TRBJ2-3 provide the parts outside the CDR3, is DAMVIQNPRYQVTQFGKPVTLSCSQTLNHNVMYWYQQKSSQAPKLLFHYYDKDFNNEADTPDNFQSRRPNTSFCFLDIRSPGLGDTAMYLCATSRSRETITDTQYFGPGTRLTVL.

In this sample, this clonotype turned up a few times. This rearrangement joins TRBV16 to TRBJ2-7; TRBD2 might be the D (5 bases). With 0 bases removed from V and 6 bases from J, the gap between germline ends came to 9 bases. The V gene's germline CDR1 is KGHSY and CDR2 FQNENV. CDR3 length: 13 amino acids. Here the CDR3 DNA reads TGTGCCAGCAGCCAATCGTGGCTAGCCGAGCAGTACTTC. It encodes CASSQSWLAEQYF.